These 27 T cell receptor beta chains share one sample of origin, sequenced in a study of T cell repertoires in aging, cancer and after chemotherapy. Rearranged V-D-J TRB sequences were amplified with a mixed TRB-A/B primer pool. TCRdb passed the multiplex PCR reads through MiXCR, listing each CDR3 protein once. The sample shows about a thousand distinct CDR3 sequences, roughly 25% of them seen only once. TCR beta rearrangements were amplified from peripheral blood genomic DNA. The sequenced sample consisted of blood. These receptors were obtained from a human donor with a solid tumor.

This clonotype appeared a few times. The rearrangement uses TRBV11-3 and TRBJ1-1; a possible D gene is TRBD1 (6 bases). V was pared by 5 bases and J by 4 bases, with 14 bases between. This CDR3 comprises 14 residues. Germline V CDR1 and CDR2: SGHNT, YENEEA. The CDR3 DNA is TGTGCCAGCAGCCTACAGGGAAGGGCCACTGAAGCTTTCTTT. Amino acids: CASSLQGRATEAFF.

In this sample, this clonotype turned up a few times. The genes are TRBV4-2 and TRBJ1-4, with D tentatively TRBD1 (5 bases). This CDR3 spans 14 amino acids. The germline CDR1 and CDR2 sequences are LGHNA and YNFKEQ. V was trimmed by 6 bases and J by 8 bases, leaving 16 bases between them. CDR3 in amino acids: CASSLIGGDEKLFF. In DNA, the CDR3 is TGTGCCAGCAGTCTCATCGGAGGGGACGAAAAACTGTTTTTT.

The CDR3 DNA reads TGCGCCAGCAGCCAAGGGGGTAACAATCAGCCCCAGCATTTT. Encoded protein: CASSQGGNNQPQHF. The chain uses TRBV4-1 and TRBJ1-5; no reliable D call. Trimming removed 1 base from V and 3 bases from J, with 7 bases in between. The germline CDR1 and CDR2 sequences are MGHRA and YSYEKL. The CDR3 consists of 14 residues.

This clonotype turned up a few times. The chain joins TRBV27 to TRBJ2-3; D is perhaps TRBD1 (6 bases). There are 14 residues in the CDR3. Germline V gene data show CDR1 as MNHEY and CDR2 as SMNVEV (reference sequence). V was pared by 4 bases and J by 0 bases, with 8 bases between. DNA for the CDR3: TGTGCCAGCAGTTCAGGGGTTAGCACAGATACGCAGTATTTT. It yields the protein CASSSGVSTDTQYF.

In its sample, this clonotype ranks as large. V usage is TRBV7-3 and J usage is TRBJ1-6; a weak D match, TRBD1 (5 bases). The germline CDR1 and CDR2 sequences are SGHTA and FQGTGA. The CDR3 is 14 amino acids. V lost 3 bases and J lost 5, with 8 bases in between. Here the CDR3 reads CASSLWDHNSPLHF. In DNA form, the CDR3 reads TGTGCCAGCAGCTTGTGGGACCATAATTCACCCCTCCACTTT.

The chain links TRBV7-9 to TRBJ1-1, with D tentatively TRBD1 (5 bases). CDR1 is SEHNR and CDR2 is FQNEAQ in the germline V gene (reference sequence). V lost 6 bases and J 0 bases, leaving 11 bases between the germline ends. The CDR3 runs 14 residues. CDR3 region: CASRVGGMNTEAFF. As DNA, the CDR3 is TGTGCCAGCAGAGTTGGGGGGATGAACACTGAAGCTTTCTTT.

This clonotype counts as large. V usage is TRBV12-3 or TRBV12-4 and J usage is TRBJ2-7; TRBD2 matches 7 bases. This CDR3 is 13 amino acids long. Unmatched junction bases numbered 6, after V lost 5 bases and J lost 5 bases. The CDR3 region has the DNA TGTGCCAGCAGTCTTGTGGGGGGGAACGAGCAGTACTTC. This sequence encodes CASSLVGGNEQYF.

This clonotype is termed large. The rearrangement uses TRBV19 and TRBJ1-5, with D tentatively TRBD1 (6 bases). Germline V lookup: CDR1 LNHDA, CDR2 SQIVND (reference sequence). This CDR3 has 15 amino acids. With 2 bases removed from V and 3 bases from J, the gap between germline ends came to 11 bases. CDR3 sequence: CASSITAGVNQPQHF. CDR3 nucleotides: TGTGCCAGTAGTATAACGGCAGGGGTCAATCAGCCCCAGCATTTT.

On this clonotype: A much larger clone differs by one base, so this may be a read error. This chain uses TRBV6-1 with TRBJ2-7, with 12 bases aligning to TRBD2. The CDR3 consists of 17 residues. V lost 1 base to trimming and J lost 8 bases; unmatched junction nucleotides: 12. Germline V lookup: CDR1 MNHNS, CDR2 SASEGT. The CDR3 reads CASSEGALAGGRYKQYF. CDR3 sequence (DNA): TGTGCCAGCAGTGAAGGAGCACTAGCGGGAGGAAGATACAAGCAGTACTTC.

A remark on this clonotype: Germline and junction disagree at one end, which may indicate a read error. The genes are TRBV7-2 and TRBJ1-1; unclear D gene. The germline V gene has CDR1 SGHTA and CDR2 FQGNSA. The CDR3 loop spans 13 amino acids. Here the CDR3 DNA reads TGTGCTAGCAGCTTGGCGGAGAACACTGAAGCTTTCTTT. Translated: CASSLAENTEAFF.

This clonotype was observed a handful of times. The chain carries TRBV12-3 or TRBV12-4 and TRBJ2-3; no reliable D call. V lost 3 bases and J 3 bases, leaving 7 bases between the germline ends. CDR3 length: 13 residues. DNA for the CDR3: TGTGCCAGCAGTTTCCTTTCGACAGATACGCAGTATTTT. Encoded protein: CASSFLSTDTQYF.

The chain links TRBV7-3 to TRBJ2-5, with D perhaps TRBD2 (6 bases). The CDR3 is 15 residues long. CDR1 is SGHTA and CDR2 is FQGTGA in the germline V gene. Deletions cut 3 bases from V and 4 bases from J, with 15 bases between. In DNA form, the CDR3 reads TGTGCCAGCAGCTTCTCGGGACTCCGGGGAGAGACCCAGTACTTC. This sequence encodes CASSFSGLRGETQYF.

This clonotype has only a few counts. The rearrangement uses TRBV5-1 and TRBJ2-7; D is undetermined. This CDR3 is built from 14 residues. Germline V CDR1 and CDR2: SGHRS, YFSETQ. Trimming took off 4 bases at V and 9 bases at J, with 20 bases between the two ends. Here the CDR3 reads CASSPAETRMGQYF. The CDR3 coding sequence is TGCGCCAGCAGCCCGGCCGAAACCCGTATGGGGCAGTACTTC.

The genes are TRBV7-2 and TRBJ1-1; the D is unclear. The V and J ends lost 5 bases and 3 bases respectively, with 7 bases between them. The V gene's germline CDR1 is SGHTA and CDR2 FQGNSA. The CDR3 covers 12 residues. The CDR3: CASSPHYTEAFF. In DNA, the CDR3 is TGTGCCAGCAGCCCGCATTACACTGAAGCTTTCTTT.

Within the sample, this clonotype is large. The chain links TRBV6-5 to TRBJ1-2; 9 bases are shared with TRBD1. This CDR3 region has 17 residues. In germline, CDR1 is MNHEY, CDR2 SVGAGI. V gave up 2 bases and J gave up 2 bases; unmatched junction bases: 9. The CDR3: CASSYTGTGNNNYGYTF. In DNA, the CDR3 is TGTGCCAGCAGTTACACAGGGACAGGGAACAACAACTATGGCTACACCTTC.

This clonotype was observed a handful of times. The CDR3 sequence is CASSTEIVYEQYF. CDR3 coding DNA: TGCGCCAGCAGTACGGAGATTGTCTACGAGCAGTACTTC. The genes are TRBV10-2 and TRBJ2-7; D is unclear. The CDR3 runs 13 residues. V was cut by 5 bases and J by 3 bases, with 11 bases left in between. Per germline, CDR1 WSHSY and CDR2 SAAADI.

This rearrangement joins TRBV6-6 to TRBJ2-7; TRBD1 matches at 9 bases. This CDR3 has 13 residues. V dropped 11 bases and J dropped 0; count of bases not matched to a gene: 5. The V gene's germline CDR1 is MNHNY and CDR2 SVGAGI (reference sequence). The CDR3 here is CAGGTGSSYEQYF. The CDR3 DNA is TGTGCCGGTGGGACAGGGAGCTCCTACGAGCAGTACTTC.

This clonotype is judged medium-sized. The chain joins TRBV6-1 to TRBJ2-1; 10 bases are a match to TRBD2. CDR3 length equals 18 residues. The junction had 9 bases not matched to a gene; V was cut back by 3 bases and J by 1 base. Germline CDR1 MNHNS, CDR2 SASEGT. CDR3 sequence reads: CASSDREGLADSYNEQFF. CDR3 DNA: TGTGCCAGCAGTGACAGAGAAGGACTAGCGGATTCCTACAATGAGCAGTTCTTC.

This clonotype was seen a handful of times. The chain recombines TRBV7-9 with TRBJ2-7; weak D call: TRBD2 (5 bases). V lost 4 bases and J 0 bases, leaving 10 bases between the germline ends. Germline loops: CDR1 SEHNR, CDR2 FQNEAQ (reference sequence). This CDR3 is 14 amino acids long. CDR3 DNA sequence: TGTGCCAGCAGCTCCTCCGGGATCTCCTACGAGCAGTACTTC. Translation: CASSSSGISYEQYF.

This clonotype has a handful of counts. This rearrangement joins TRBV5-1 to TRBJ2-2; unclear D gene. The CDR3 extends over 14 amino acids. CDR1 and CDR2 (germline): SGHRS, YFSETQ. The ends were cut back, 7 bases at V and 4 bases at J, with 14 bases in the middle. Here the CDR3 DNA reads TGCGCCAGCTGTGCGGAGCCGGGCACCGGGGAGCTGTTTTTT. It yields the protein CASCAEPGTGELFF.

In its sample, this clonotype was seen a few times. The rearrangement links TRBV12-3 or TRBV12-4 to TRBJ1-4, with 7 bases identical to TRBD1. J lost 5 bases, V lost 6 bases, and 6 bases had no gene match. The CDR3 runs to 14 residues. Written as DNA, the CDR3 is TGTGCCAGCAGCCCGGGACAGTCAAATGAAAAACTGTTTTTT. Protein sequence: CASSPGQSNEKLFF.

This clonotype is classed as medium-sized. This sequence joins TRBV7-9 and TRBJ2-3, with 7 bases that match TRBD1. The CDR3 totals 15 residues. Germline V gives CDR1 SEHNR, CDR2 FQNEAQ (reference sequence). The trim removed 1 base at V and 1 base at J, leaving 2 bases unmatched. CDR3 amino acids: CASSLGGTGTDTQYF. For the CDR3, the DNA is TGTGCCAGCAGCTTAGGGGGGACAGGCACAGATACGCAGTATTTT.

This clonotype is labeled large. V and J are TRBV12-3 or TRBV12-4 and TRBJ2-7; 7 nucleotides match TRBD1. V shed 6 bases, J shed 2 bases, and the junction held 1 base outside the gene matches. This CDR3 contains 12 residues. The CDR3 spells CASRDRTYEQYF. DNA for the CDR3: TGTGCCAGCAGGGACAGGACCTACGAGCAGTACTTC.

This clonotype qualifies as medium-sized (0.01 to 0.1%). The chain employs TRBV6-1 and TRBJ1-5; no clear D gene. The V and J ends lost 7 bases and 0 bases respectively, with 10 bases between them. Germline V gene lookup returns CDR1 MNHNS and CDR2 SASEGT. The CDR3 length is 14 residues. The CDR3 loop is CASTRADSNQPQHF. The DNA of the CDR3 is TGTGCCAGCACTCGGGCGGATAGCAATCAGCCCCAGCATTTT.

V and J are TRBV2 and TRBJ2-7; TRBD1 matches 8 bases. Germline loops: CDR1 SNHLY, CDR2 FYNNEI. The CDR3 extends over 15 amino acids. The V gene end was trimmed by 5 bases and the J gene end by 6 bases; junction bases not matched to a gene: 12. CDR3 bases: TGTGCCAGCAGTTCACAAAGGACAGGGCTTGGCGAGCAGTACTTC. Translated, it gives CASSSQRTGLGEQYF. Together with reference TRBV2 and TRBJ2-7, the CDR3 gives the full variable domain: EPEVTQTPSHQVTQMGQEVILRCVPISNHLYFYWYRQILGQKVEFLVSFYNNEISEKSEIFDDQFSVERPDGSNFTLKIRSTKLEDSAMYFCASSSQRTGLGEQYFGPGTRLTVT.

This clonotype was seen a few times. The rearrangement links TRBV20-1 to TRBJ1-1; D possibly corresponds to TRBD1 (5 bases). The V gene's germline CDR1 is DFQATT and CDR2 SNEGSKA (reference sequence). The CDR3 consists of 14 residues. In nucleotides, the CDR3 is TGCAGCAGTTCCCCCTTGGGGGAGAACACTGAAGCTTTCTTT. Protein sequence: CSSSPLGENTEAFF.

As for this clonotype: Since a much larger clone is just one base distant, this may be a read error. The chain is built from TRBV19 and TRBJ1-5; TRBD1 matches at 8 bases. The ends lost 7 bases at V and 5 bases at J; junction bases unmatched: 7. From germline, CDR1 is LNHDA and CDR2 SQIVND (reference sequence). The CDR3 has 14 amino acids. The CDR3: CASTPGQGDQPQHF. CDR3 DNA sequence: TGTGCCAGTACACCCGGACAGGGTGATCAGCCCCAGCATTTT.